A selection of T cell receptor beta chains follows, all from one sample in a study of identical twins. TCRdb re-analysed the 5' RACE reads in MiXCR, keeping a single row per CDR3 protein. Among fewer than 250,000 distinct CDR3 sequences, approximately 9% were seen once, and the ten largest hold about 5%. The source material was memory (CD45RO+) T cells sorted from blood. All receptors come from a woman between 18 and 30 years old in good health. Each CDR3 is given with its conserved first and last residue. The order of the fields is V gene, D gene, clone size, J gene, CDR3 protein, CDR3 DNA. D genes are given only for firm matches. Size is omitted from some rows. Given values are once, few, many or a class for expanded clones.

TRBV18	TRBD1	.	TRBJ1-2	CASAWDRGIVSGYTF	TGTGCCAGCGCGTGGGACAGGGGAATAGTATCTGGCTACACCTTC
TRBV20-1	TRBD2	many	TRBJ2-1	CSARWTSGRNEQFF	TGCAGTGCTAGATGGACTAGCGGGAGAAATGAGCAGTTCTTC
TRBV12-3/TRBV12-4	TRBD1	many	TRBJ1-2	CASSDRANYGYTF	TGTGCCAGCAGCGACAGGGCAAACTATGGCTACACCTTC
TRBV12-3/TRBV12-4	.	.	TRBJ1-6	CASSLGPYSSYNSPLHF	TGTGCCAGCAGTTTAGGGCCGTATAGCTCCTATAATTCACCCCTCCACTTT
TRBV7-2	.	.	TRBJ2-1	CASSPSRPSYNEQFF	TGTGCCAGCAGCCCTAGCCGCCCCTCCTACAATGAGCAGTTCTTC
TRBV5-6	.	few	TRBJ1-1	CASSLEVSPNTEAFF	TGTGCCAGCAGCTTGGAAGTCTCGCCCAACACTGAAGCTTTCTTT
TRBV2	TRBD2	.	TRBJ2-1	CASRNSGANEQFF	TGTGCCAGCAGGAATAGCGGGGCTAATGAGCAGTTCTTC
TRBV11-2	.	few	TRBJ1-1	CASSLGGRSRTEAFF	TGTGCCAGCAGCTTAGGTGGCAGGTCGAGAACTGAAGCTTTCTTT
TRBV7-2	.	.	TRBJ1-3	CASSPRAGTGNTIYF	TGTGCCAGCAGCCCAAGGGCGGGGACTGGAAACACCATATATTTT
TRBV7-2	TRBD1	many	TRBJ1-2	CASSPWTGNYGYTF	TGTGCCAGCAGCCCATGGACAGGGAACTATGGCTACACCTTC
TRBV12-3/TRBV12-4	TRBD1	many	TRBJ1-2	CASSSERQGDNYGYTF	TGTGCCAGCAGTTCGGAAAGACAGGGTGACAACTATGGCTACACCTTC
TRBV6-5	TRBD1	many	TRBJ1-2	CASSYSDRGVYGYTF	TGTGCCAGCAGTTACTCGGACAGGGGCGTCTATGGCTACACCTTC
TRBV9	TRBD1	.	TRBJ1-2	CASSADRAAGYTF	TGTGCCAGCAGCGCAGACAGGGCCGCTGGCTACACCTTC
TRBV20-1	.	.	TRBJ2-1	CSARSVSGINEQFF	TGCAGTGCTAGGTCTGTTTCGGGAATCAATGAGCAGTTCTTC
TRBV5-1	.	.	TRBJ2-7	CASSFSGLAPYEQYF	TGCGCCAGCAGCTTTAGCGGCCTCGCTCCCTACGAGCAGTACTTC
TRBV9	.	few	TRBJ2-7	CASSADAHQGLGEQYF	TGTGCCAGCAGCGCAGACGCTCACCAGGGGTTGGGCGAGCAGTACTTC
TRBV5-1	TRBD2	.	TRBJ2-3	CASSLSSGSADTQYF	TGCGCCAGCAGCTTATCCAGCGGGAGTGCAGATACGCAGTATTTT
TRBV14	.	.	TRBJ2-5	CASSSNLGETQYF	TGTGCCAGCAGCTCAAACTTGGGAGAGACCCAGTACTTC
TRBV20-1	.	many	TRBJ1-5	CSARGVQGGSNQPQHF	TGCAGTGCTAGGGGTGTACAGGGAGGGAGCAATCAGCCCCAGCATTTT
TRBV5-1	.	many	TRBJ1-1	CASSSQLTGNTEAFF	TGCGCCAGCAGCTCGCAATTAACAGGGAACACTGAAGCTTTCTTT
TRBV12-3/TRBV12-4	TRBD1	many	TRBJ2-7	CASSSQGAPYEQYF	TGTGCCAGCAGTTCACAGGGGGCTCCCTACGAGCAGTACTTC
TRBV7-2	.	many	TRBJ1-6	CASSLNQGNSPLHF	TGTGCCAGCAGCTTGAACCAGGGGAATTCACCCCTCCACTTT
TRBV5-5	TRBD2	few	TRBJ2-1	CASSLSSPSGNLNEQFF	TGTGCCAGCAGCTTGTCTTCCCCCAGCGGGAATTTAAATGAGCAGTTCTTC
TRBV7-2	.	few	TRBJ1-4	CASSLTGFNEKLFF	TGTGCCAGCAGCTTAACAGGGTTCAATGAAAAACTGTTTTTT
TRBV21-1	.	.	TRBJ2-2	CASSKVPRSGGGWKFLNTGELFF	TGTGCCAGCAGCAAGGTACCTAGATCCGGGGGCGGATGGAAGTTCCTAAACACCGGGGAGCTGTTTTTT
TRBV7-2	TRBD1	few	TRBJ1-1	CASSLDRGVAEAFF	TGTGCCAGCAGCTTGGACAGGGGGGTTGCTGAAGCTTTCTTT
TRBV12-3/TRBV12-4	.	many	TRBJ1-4	CASSRAGDGLINEKLFF	TGTGCCAGCAGCCGAGCTGGGGACGGACTAATTAATGAAAAACTGTTTTTT
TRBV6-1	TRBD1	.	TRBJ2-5	CASSKGQGLETQYF	TGTGCCAGCAGTAAAGGACAGGGGTTGGAGACCCAGTACTTC
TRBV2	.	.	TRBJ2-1	CASSALGVGNEQFF	TGTGCCAGCAGTGCCCTCGGCGTAGGCAATGAGCAGTTCTTC
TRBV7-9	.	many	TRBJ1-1	CASSLITEAFF	TGTGCCAGCAGCCTAATCACTGAAGCTTTCTTT
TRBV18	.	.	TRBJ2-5	CASSPSLTETQYF	TGTGCCAGCTCACCTTCGCTGACGGAGACCCAGTACTTC
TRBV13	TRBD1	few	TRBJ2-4	CASSGQGRSANIQYF	TGTGCCAGCAGCGGACAGGGTCGGTCGGCGAACATTCAGTACTTC
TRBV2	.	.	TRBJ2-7	CASSEGPFTEQYF	TGTGCCAGCAGTGAGGGGCCTTTTACCGAGCAGTACTTC
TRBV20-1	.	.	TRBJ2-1	CSATPPGGFYNEQFF	TGCAGTGCCACCCCTCCGGGGGGCTTCTACAATGAGCAGTTCTTC
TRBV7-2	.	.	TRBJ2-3	CASSLGLTDRTDTQYF	TGTGCCAGCAGCTTGGGCTTGACAGACCGCACAGATACGCAGTATTTT
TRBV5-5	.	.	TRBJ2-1	CASSLAPDPYNEQFF	TGTGCCAGCAGCTTGGCCCCGGACCCCTACAATGAGCAGTTCTTC
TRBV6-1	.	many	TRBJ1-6	CASSENPGLGISPLHF	TGTGCCAGCAGTGAAAACCCAGGGTTGGGGATTTCACCCCTCCACTTT
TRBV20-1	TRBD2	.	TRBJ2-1	CSAWTSGRRQRNEQFF	TGCAGTGCTTGGACTAGCGGGAGAAGGCAGCGCAATGAGCAGTTCTTC
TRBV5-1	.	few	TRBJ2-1	CASTPSGNEQFF	TGCGCCAGCACCCCCTCCGGGAATGAGCAGTTCTTC
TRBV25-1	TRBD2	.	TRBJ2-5	CASSEGLAGDGKTQYF	TGTGCCAGCAGTGAGGGACTAGCGGGGGATGGTAAGACCCAGTACTTC
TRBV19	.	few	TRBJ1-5	CASTGQPHSNQPQHF	TGTGCCAGTACTGGGCAGCCCCATAGCAATCAGCCCCAGCATTTT
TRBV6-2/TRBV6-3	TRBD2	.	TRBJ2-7	CASAGTTYEQYF	TGTGCCAGCGCCGGGACTACCTACGAGCAGTACTTC
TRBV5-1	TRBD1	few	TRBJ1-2	CASRADRGRGYTF	TGCGCCAGCAGGGCTGACAGGGGAAGAGGCTACACCTTC
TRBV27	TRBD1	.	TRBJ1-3	CASSPWDRIGNTIYF	TGTGCCAGCAGTCCCTGGGACAGAATCGGAAACACCATATATTTT
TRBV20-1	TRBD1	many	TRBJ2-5	CSASISLGTGGDETQYF	TGCAGTGCTAGTATCTCCCTCGGGACAGGGGGTGATGAGACCCAGTACTTC
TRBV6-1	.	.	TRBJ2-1	CASTFRLDSAEQFF	TGTGCCAGCACCTTTCGCTTGGACTCGGCTGAGCAGTTCTTC
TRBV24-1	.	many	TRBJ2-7	CATSDSRNPYEQYF	TGTGCCACCAGTGATTCCAGAAACCCCTACGAGCAGTACTTC
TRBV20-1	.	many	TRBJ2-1	CSAEAFNSYNEQFF	TGCAGTGCAGAGGCGTTTAACTCCTACAATGAGCAGTTCTTC
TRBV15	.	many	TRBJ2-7	CATSRDAGGVQGYEQYF	TGTGCCACCAGCAGAGATGCCGGAGGGGTTCAAGGCTACGAGCAGTACTTC
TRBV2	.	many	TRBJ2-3	CASSEGTQYF	TGTGCCAGCAGTGAGGGTACGCAGTATTTT
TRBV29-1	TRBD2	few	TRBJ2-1	CSTEGTSLYEQFF	TGCAGCACCGAGGGGACTAGTCTTTATGAGCAGTTCTTC